Listed below are T cell receptor beta chains from one sample, sequenced in a study of T cells in Graves' hyperthyroidism and ophthalmopathy. TCRdb analysed the multiplex PCR reads with MiXCR anew, one entry per CDR3 protein. The sample holds a few hundred thousand distinct CDR3 sequences, 20% to 25% seen once. Sequenced input: blood. These receptors were obtained from a young man with Graves' hyperthyroidism. The CDR3 runs from the conserved cysteine through the conserved F or W. D genes are given only for firm matches. Rows may omit the clone size; those that give it use once, few, many or a size class.

CDR3 protein: CASLLGVKNTEACF
CDR3 DNA: TGTGCCAGCCTGCTCGGCGTCAAGAACACTGAAGCTTGCTTT
D gene: NA
J gene: TRBJ1-1
clone size: NA
V gene: TRBV11-2

CDR3 protein: CAWSQGLNQPQHF
CDR3 DNA: TGTGCCTGGAGCCAAGGACTAAATCAGCCCCAGCATTTT
D gene: NA
J gene: TRBJ1-5
clone size: many
V gene: TRBV30

CDR3 protein: CASSLDPGGYTF
CDR3 DNA: TGTGCCAGCAGCTTAGATCCAGGAGGCTACACCTTC
D gene: NA
J gene: TRBJ1-2
clone size: many
V gene: TRBV13

CDR3 protein: CSATRQPRDGYTF
CDR3 DNA: TGCAGTGCCACTCGACAGCCAAGGGATGGCTACACCTTC
D gene: NA
J gene: TRBJ1-2
clone size: many
V gene: TRBV20-1

CDR3 protein: CASRNRGGTEAFF
CDR3 DNA: TGTGCCAGCAGAAACAGGGGGGGCACTGAAGCTTTCTTT
D gene: TRBD1
J gene: TRBJ1-1
clone size: many
V gene: TRBV28

CDR3 protein: CASMLGGTEAFF
CDR3 DNA: TGTGCCAGCATGTTGGGGGGCACTGAAGCTTTCTTT
D gene: NA
J gene: TRBJ1-1
clone size: many
V gene: TRBV6-5

CDR3 protein: CASSFWGVDGYTF
CDR3 DNA: TGCGCCAGCAGCTTCTGGGGGGTTGATGGCTACACCTTC
D gene: NA
J gene: TRBJ1-2
clone size: many
V gene: TRBV5-1

CDR3 protein: CASSVGSGAQETQYF
CDR3 DNA: TGTGCCAGCAGCGTAGGGTCTGGGGCACAAGAGACCCAGTACTTC
D gene: NA
J gene: TRBJ2-5
clone size: NA
V gene: TRBV9

CDR3 protein: CASTLSGNTEAFF
CDR3 DNA: TGTGCCAGCACCCTCAGTGGGAACACTGAAGCTTTCTTT
D gene: NA
J gene: TRBJ1-1
clone size: many
V gene: TRBV28

CDR3 protein: CASSFSGGRFYGYTF
CDR3 DNA: TGTGCCAGCAGTTTCTCAGGGGGACGCTTCTATGGCTACACCTTC
D gene: TRBD1
J gene: TRBJ1-2
clone size: few
V gene: TRBV27

CDR3 protein: CASSTPKGTEAFF
CDR3 DNA: TGTGCCAGCAGTACCCCCAAGGGCACTGAAGCTTTCTTT
D gene: NA
J gene: TRBJ1-1
clone size: many
V gene: TRBV28

CDR3 protein: CASSYGQGSQETQYF
CDR3 DNA: TGTGCCAGCAGCTACGGACAGGGGAGCCAAGAGACCCAGTACTTC
D gene: TRBD1
J gene: TRBJ2-5
clone size: many
V gene: TRBV7-8

CDR3 protein: CASSHDRDRPQETQYF
CDR3 DNA: TGTGCCAGTAGCCATGATCGGGACAGGCCGCAAGAGACCCAGTACTTC
D gene: TRBD1
J gene: TRBJ2-5
clone size: few
V gene: TRBV19

CDR3 protein: CASSYSVRYRYSNQPQHF
CDR3 DNA: TGTGCCAGCAGTTACTCTGTACGATACCGCTATAGCAATCAGCCCCAGCATTTT
D gene: NA
J gene: TRBJ1-5
clone size: NA
V gene: TRBV6-2/TRBV6-3

CDR3 protein: CATNKGPTMTGNTIYF
CDR3 DNA: TGTGCCACCAACAAGGGACCCACTATGACGGGAAACACCATATATTTT
D gene: NA
J gene: TRBJ1-3
clone size: few
V gene: TRBV15

CDR3 protein: CASSLTSGGPETQYF
CDR3 DNA: TGTGCCAGCAGTTTGACTAGCGGGGGGCCAGAGACCCAGTACTTC
D gene: TRBD2
J gene: TRBJ2-5
clone size: few
V gene: TRBV12-3/TRBV12-4

CDR3 protein: CASRRTGEETQYF
CDR3 DNA: TGTGCCAGCAGACGTACAGGGGAAGAGACCCAGTACTTC
D gene: TRBD1
J gene: TRBJ2-5
clone size: many
V gene: TRBV12-3/TRBV12-4

CDR3 protein: CASSWYGRGNTEAFF
CDR3 DNA: TGTGCCAGCAGTTGGTACGGGAGGGGGAACACTGAAGCTTTCTTT
D gene: NA
J gene: TRBJ1-1
clone size: NA
V gene: TRBV6-5

CDR3 protein: CASSLRTGRNGDTQYF
CDR3 DNA: TGTGCCAGCAGCTTACGCACAGGGCGGAACGGGGATACGCAGTATTTT
D gene: NA
J gene: TRBJ2-3
clone size: few
V gene: TRBV7-2

CDR3 protein: CSARDRRGRQGSRPQHF
CDR3 DNA: TGCAGTGCTAGAGATCGGCGGGGGAGGCAGGGGTCTAGGCCCCAGCATTTT
D gene: NA
J gene: TRBJ1-5
clone size: many
V gene: TRBV20-1

CDR3 protein: CATSRLMGGANVLTF
CDR3 DNA: TGTGCCACCAGCAGGCTCATGGGTGGGGCCAACGTCCTGACTTTC
D gene: NA
J gene: TRBJ2-6
clone size: NA
V gene: TRBV15

CDR3 protein: CASKEYNSPIHF
CDR3 DNA: TGTGCCAGCAAGGAGTATAATTCACCCATCCACTTT
D gene: NA
J gene: TRBJ1-6
clone size: NA
V gene: TRBV12-3/TRBV12-4